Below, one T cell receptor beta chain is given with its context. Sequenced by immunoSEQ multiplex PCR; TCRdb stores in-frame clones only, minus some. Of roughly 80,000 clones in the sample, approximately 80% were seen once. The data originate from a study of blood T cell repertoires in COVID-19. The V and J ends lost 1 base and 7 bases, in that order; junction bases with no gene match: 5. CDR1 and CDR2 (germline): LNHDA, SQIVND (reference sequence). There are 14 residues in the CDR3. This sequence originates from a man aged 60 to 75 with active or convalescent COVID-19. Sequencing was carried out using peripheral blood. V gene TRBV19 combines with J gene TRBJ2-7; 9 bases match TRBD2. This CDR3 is CASSIGGGAHEQYF. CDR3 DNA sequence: TGTGCCAGTAGTATAGGCGGGGGGGCTCATGAGCAGTACTTC.